Below are 14 T cell receptor beta chains sequenced from a single sample in a study of blood T cell repertoires in COVID-19. Repertoires were generated with immunoSEQ multiplex PCR, while TCRdb's copy carries only in-frame clones and drops some. Of around 230,000 clones detected, 87% appear once; the ten largest clones hold 7.2%. The sample was peripheral blood. These receptors all come from a man in his fifties or sixties who had recovered from COVID-19.

This clone was observed once. The chain recombines TRBV7-9 with TRBJ2-5; maybe TRBD2 (5 bases). CDR1 and CDR2 from the germline V gene are SEHNR and FQNEAQ (reference sequence). The length of the CDR3 is 13 residues. V was clipped by 11 bases and J by 4 bases, with 17 bases between them. CDR3 loop: CAVRVGESETQYF. The CDR3 DNA reads as TGTGCCGTGCGGGTGGGAGAATCAGAGACCCAGTACTTC.

V usage is TRBV6-4 and J usage is TRBJ1-2; weak D call: TRBD1 (6 bases). Germline V gene data show CDR1 as MRHNA and CDR2 as SNTAGT. CDR3 length equals 11 residues. V lost 10 bases to trimming and J lost 5 bases, with 11 bases between them. Here the CDR3 DNA reads TGTGCCACCCAGGGGTATTATGGCTACACCTTC. This codes for CATQGYYGYTF.

The chain is built from TRBV30 and TRBJ1-4; tentative D call: TRBD1 (6 bases). Trimming cost V 3 bases and J 4 bases, with 18 bases left between them. Germline assignment: CDR1 GTSNPN and CDR2 SVGIG (reference sequence). The CDR3 totals 16 residues. In DNA, the CDR3 is TGTGCCTGGAGCTCGCCGACAGGCCGTGGTAATGAAAAACTGTTTTTT. As protein: CAWSSPTGRGNEKLFF.

This chain links TRBV5-1 with TRBJ2-7; the D gene is possibly TRBD2 (6 bases). Germline V gives CDR1 SGHRS, CDR2 YFSETQ. The CDR3 runs to 14 residues. V was trimmed by 2 bases and J by 6 bases, leaving 15 bases between them. The CDR3 is CASSFSGVPGEQYV. The CDR3 nucleotides read TGCGCCAGCAGCTTTTCGGGGGTCCCTGGCGAGCAGTACGTC.

This sequence joins TRBV19 and TRBJ2-7; D might be TRBD1 (5 bases). Germline lookup yields CDR1 LNHDA and CDR2 SQIVND (reference sequence). Trimming took off 1 base at V and 3 bases at J, with 7 bases between the two ends. The CDR3 contains 13 residues. The DNA for the CDR3 is TGTGCCAGTAGTATAGGGACAAGCTACGAGCAGTACTTC. It is translated as CASSIGTSYEQYF.

The chain is built from TRBV5-5 and TRBJ1-2, with D hard to call. This CDR3 region has 14 residues. The germline gives CDR1 SGHKS, CDR2 YYEKEE (reference sequence). Deletions cut 1 base from V and 2 bases from J, with 9 bases between. The CDR3 region has the DNA TGTGCCAGCAGCTTGTCCCCGGGAAACTATGGCTACACCTTC. This codes for CASSLSPGNYGYTF.

V usage is TRBV5-1 and J usage is TRBJ2-5; 13 positions match TRBD2. This CDR3 spans 15 amino acids. The V gene's germline CDR1 is SGHRS and CDR2 YFSETQ. Trimming removed 4 bases from V and 5 bases from J; junction bases left unmatched: 5. The DNA of the CDR3 is TGCGCCAGCAGCGAACTAGCGGGGGGGCCGGAGACCCAGTACTTC. Residues: CASSELAGGPETQYF.

This chain uses TRBV20-1 with TRBJ2-1; a weak D match, TRBD2 (6 bases). Germline V gene data show CDR1 as DFQATT and CDR2 as SNEGSKA (reference sequence). The CDR3 extends over 11 amino acids. The V and J ends lost 1 base and 8 bases respectively, with 6 bases between them. DNA of the CDR3: TGCAGTGCTAGAGGGGGGGATGAGCAGTTCTTC. Translation: CSARGGDEQFF.

The V and J genes are TRBV12-3 or TRBV12-4 and TRBJ1-5; D is uncertain. The germline V and J ends were trimmed by 6 bases and 4 bases, with 7 bases remaining between them. The CDR3 covers 12 residues. The CDR3 protein is CASSRYNQPQHF. The CDR3 DNA sequence: TGTGCCAGCAGCCGTTATAATCAGCCCCAGCATTTT.

The gene calls are TRBV24-1 and TRBJ2-7, with 8 bases lining up with TRBD1. There are 15 residues in the CDR3. The germline V gene encodes CDR1 KGHDR and CDR2 SFDVKD. Germline trimming cut 3 bases from V and 6 bases from J; bases unmatched to any gene: 9. The chain's CDR3 is CATSDPPGTGGEQYF. The CDR3 region has the DNA TGTGCCACCAGTGATCCTCCCGGGACAGGCGGCGAGCAGTACTTC.

The chain combines TRBV5-6 with TRBJ1-1; 7 nucleotides agree with TRBD1. This CDR3 comprises 14 residues. V lost 2 bases to trimming and J lost 11 bases; unmatched junction nucleotides: 12. CDR1 and CDR2 (germline): SGHDT, YYEEEE. The CDR3 loop reads CASSFMGQPYLAFF. DNA for the CDR3: TGTGCCAGCAGCTTCATGGGACAGCCTTATTTGGCTTTCTTT.

This clone was picked up one time. This chain connects TRBV20-1 to TRBJ1-2; TRBD1 aligns across 7 bases. Germline CDR1 is DFQATT and CDR2 is SNEGSKA (reference sequence). With 3 bases clipped from V and 5 bases from J, the junction kept 9 bases outside the gene matches. This CDR3 contains 14 residues. This CDR3 is CSASWGRGAYGYTF. CDR3 in DNA: TGCAGTGCTAGTTGGGGCAGGGGGGCATATGGCTACACCTTC.

This clone was counted only a few times. Other DNA sequences in this sample translate to the same CDR3. The chain has TRBV2 and TRBJ1-6, with D hard to call. V lost 3 bases and J lost 8, with 8 bases in between. The CDR3 spans 13 residues. The V gene's germline CDR1 is SNHLY and CDR2 FYNNEI. The CDR3 DNA is TGTGCCAGCAGTGAGGGCAGGTATTCACCCCTCCACTTT. Its protein is CASSEGRYSPLHF. The variable domain in full, completed from reference TRBV2 and TRBJ1-6, reads EPEVTQTPSHQVTQMGQEVILRCVPISNHLYFYWYRQILGQKVEFLVSFYNNEISEKSEIFDDQFSVERPDGSNFTLKIRSTKLEDSAMYFCASSEGRYSPLHFGNGTRLTVT.

The gene calls are TRBV20-1 and TRBJ2-1, with 12 bases lining up with TRBD1. The CDR3 runs to 16 residues. Germline V gives CDR1 DFQATT, CDR2 SNEGSKA (reference sequence). Losses at the gene ends were 3 bases for V and 4 bases for J; bases not matched to a gene: 7. CDR3 sequence: CSASTRDRGHYNEQFF. The CDR3 DNA is TGCAGTGCTAGTACTCGGGACAGGGGGCATTACAATGAGCAGTTCTTC.